The 4 T cell receptor beta chains in this list originate from one sample, sequenced in a study of a mutant IDH1 vaccine in newly diagnosed glioma. The table came from immunoSEQ multiplex PCR; TCRdb's copy has only in-frame clones and leaves some out. The top ten hold approximately 25% of the sample, which has about 32,000 clones, roughly 78% seen once. The time point: week 11, during vaccination. Doses consisted of 300 ug of mutant IDH1 20-mer peptide each, paired with topical imiquimod. These receptors' antigens are unknown. The source material was PBMCs, sampled from a glioma patient whose treatment included an IDH1 peptide vaccine. These receptors all come from a man in his thirties or forties with glioma.

This rearrangement joins TRBV7-9 to TRBJ2-7; no reliable D call. Germline V gives CDR1 SEHNR, CDR2 FQNEAQ (reference sequence). This CDR3 region has 16 residues. The ends were cut back, 7 bases at V and 0 bases at J, with 19 bases in the middle. In DNA form, the CDR3 reads TGTGCCAGCACCCGTGGAAGCGCAGTTAGCTCCTACGAGCAGTACTTC. It yields the protein CASTRGSAVSSYEQYF.

The chain couples TRBV7-8 to TRBJ2-7; D unclear. V was cut by 6 bases and J by 6 bases, with 12 bases left in between. The V gene's germline CDR1 is SGHVS and CDR2 FQNEAQ. This CDR3 has 12 amino acids. CDR3 coding DNA: TGTGCCAGCAGTGAAGGGTCTCGCGAGCAGTACTTC. Its protein is CASSEGSREQYF.

The chain recombines TRBV18 with TRBJ1-5, with TRBD1 identical over 7 bases. This CDR3 has 15 residues. The J segment lost 3 bases and the V segment lost 2 bases, leaving 4 bases of the junction unmatched. Germline CDR1 KGHSH, CDR2 LQKENI. The CDR3 sequence: CASSPGDRDNQPQHF. The CDR3 region has the DNA TGTGCCAGCTCACCAGGAGACAGGGACAATCAGCCCCAGCATTTT. The entire variable domain, with the rest obtained from reference TRBV18 and TRBJ1-5, is as follows: NAGVMQNPRHLVRRRGQEARLRCSPMKGHSHVYWYRQLPEEGLKFMVYLQKENIIDESGMPKERFSAEFPKEGPSILRIQQVVRGDSAAYFCASSPGDRDNQPQHFGDGTRLSIL.

The CDR3 spells CASSYRDRVDEQYF. In nucleotides, the CDR3 is TGTGCCAGCAGTTATAGGGACAGGGTCGACGAGCAGTACTTC. The chain links TRBV6-5 to TRBJ2-7, with 9 bases that match TRBD1. V lost 3 bases and J lost 5; bases outside the gene matches: 5. Germline V gene sequence: CDR1 MNHEY, CDR2 SVGAGI. There are 14 residues in the CDR3.